Shown below are 20 T cell receptor beta chains from a single sample sequenced in a study of metastatic and nonmetastatic thyroid tumors. TCRdb called clones again from the PCR reads with MiXCR. The data contain about 40,000 clones, around 17% of them singletons. The entire patient cohort was treatment-naive prior to thyroid surgery. The source material was blood. The receptors were sampled from a female donor with papillary thyroid cancer or a benign thyroid nodule (not recorded which). Some clones in this sample may be carry-over from other donors' samples.

Points on this clone: Other DNA sequences from this sample encode an identical CDR3 as well. The rearrangement joins TRBV2 to TRBJ2-7; 11 bases are a match to TRBD2. V trimming: 10 bases; J trimming: 0 bases; junction bases outside the gene matches: 11. The germline CDR1 and CDR2 sequences are SNHLY and FYNNEI. The CDR3 spans 16 residues. CDR3 protein: CANTGTSGKSSYEQYF. CDR3 DNA sequence: TGTGCCAACACTGGGACTAGCGGTAAGAGCTCCTACGAGCAGTACTTC.

This clone was recorded at least ten times. This specimen includes other DNA sequences encoding the same CDR3. The CDR3 region is CSASLVLPSSYNEQFF. The CDR3 nucleotides read TGCAGTGCTAGTCTCGTGTTACCGAGCTCCTACAATGAGCAGTTCTTC. The chain is built from TRBV20-1 and TRBJ2-1; D is uncertain. CDR1 and CDR2 from the germline V gene are DFQATT and SNEGSKA (reference sequence). The CDR3 is made up of 16 amino acids. Trimming took 3 bases from V and 0 from J, leaving 15 bases between them.

In this sample, this clone turned up many times. The gene calls are TRBV28 and TRBJ1-3; D unclear. This CDR3 contains 14 residues. Per the germline V gene, CDR1 is MDHEN and CDR2 is SYDVKM. The V gene lost 2 bases and the J gene lost 4 bases, with 9 bases spanning the gap. CDR3: CASSLTVTGNTIYF. The CDR3 DNA sequence: TGTGCCAGCAGTTTAACAGTAACAGGAAACACCATATATTTT.

This clone was counted many times. At one end, the junction sequence differs from germline, possibly due to a read error. The chain joins TRBV24-1 to TRBJ2-5, with 8 bases identical to TRBD2. Looked up from germline, CDR1 is KGHDR and CDR2 is SFDVKD. CDR3 length: 15 amino acids. CDR3 sequence reads: CVTSEYGGAEETQYF. DNA of the CDR3: TGTGTCACCAGTGAATACGGGGGGGCCGAGGAGACCCAGTACTTC.

At least ten counts were recorded for this clone. V usage is TRBV6-5 and J usage is TRBJ2-7; perhaps TRBD1 as D (6 bases). The germline V gene has CDR1 MNHEY and CDR2 SVGAGI. V dropped 0 bases and J dropped 3 bases, with 12 bases sitting between them. The CDR3 spans 15 residues. This chain's CDR3 is CASSYSPTGIYEQYF. The CDR3 DNA is TGTGCCAGCAGTTACTCACCGACAGGTATCTACGAGCAGTACTTC.

In this sample, this clone turned up many times. This rearrangement joins TRBV20-1 to TRBJ2-3; 10 nucleotides align to TRBD2. This CDR3 is built from 17 residues. Trimming removed 3 bases from V and 2 bases from J; junction bases left unmatched: 11. Germline CDR1 and CDR2: DFQATT and SNEGSKA (reference sequence). The CDR3 here is CSARPLQLAGITDTQYF. CDR3 nucleotide sequence: TGCAGTGCTAGGCCCCTTCAACTAGCGGGGATCACAGATACGCAGTATTTT.

This chain joins TRBV27 and TRBJ1-1; 7 bases agree with TRBD1. The ends lost 7 bases at V and 1 base at J; junction bases unmatched: 15. CDR3 length: 17 amino acids. Germline assignment: CDR1 MNHEY and CDR2 SMNVEV (reference sequence). The CDR3 sequence: CASMSLTQGPSNTEAFF. DNA for the CDR3: TGTGCCAGCATGTCCCTCACACAGGGGCCCTCGAACACTGAAGCTTTCTTT.

Notes on this clone: Its ends do not fully match the called genes, so a read error is possible. The CDR3 DNA sequence: TGTGCCAGCAGCGTAGAAGGACTAGCGGGAGGGCGAGATGCGCAGTATTTT. It specifies CASSVEGLAGGRDAQYF. The rearrangement uses TRBV9 and TRBJ2-3; 15 nucleotides agree with TRBD2. Germline CDR1 and CDR2: SGDLS and YYNGEE. This CDR3 contains 17 residues. Looking up the rest from reference TRBV9 and TRBJ2-3 gives the full variable domain: DSGVTQTPKHLITATGQRVTLRCSPRSGDLSVYWYQQSLDQGLQFLIQYYNGEERAKGNILERFSAQQFPDLHSELNLSSLELGDSALYFCASSVEGLAGGRDAQYFGPGTRLTVL.

In this sample, this clone turned up many times. The chain joins TRBV6-5 to TRBJ2-1; D may be TRBD1 (6 bases). The V end was cut by 4 bases, the J end by 12 bases, with 22 bases between. The length of the CDR3 is 15 residues. The V gene's germline CDR1 is MNHEY and CDR2 SVGAGI. CDR3 bases: TGTGCCAGCAGTTCCTCGACAGGCGATGGAGGTGTGCAGTTCTTC. It is translated as CASSSSTGDGGVQFF.

In this sample, this clone turned up a few times. V gene TRBV2 combines with J gene TRBJ2-7, with 7 bases that match TRBD1. The CDR3 contains 16 residues. From germline, CDR1 is SNHLY and CDR2 FYNNEI. The trim removed 6 bases at V and 4 bases at J, leaving 15 bases unmatched. The CDR3 here is CASSLTQGSFTYEQYF. In nucleotides, the CDR3 is TGTGCCAGCAGCCTAACACAGGGGTCCTTTACTTACGAGCAGTACTTC.

The genes are TRBV3-1 and TRBJ1-2; unclear D gene. The V gene lost 3 bases and the J gene lost 4 bases, with 12 bases spanning the gap. The length of the CDR3 is 14 residues. From germline, CDR1 is LGHDT and CDR2 YNNKEL (reference sequence). This chain's CDR3 is CASSHNSYSYGYTF. CDR3 nucleotide sequence: TGTGCCAGCAGCCACAACTCCTACAGCTATGGCTACACCTTC.

This chain links TRBV7-2 with TRBJ2-1, with D uncertain. The ends were cut back, 4 bases at V and 8 bases at J, with 12 bases in the middle. The germline gives CDR1 SGHTA, CDR2 FQGNSA. This CDR3 comprises 13 residues. Written as DNA, the CDR3 is TGTGCCAGCAGCTCCGGACCAGAGGATGAGCAGTTCTTC. Residues: CASSSGPEDEQFF.

This chain joins TRBV4-3 and TRBJ2-7; a weak D match, TRBD1 (6 bases). V lost 0 bases and J 2 bases, leaving 11 bases between the germline ends. The germline gives CDR1 LGHNA, CDR2 YSLEER. This CDR3 comprises 15 residues. CDR3 in amino acids: CASSQDRTAAYEQYF. CDR3 sequence (DNA): TGCGCCAGCAGCCAAGATCGGACAGCAGCCTACGAGCAGTACTTC.

This rearrangement joins TRBV12-3 or TRBV12-4 to TRBJ1-3; a possible D gene is TRBD1 (5 bases). V was clipped by 2 bases and J by 2 bases, with 7 bases between them. The CDR3 extends over 14 amino acids. CDR3 bases: TGTGCCAGCAGTTTATGGGGGGCTGGAAACACCATATATTTT. Protein: CASSLWGAGNTIYF.

This chain uses TRBV12-3 or TRBV12-4 with TRBJ2-5; D ambiguous. V lost 7 bases and J lost 5, with 20 bases in between. The CDR3 covers 15 residues. The CDR3 loop is CASTPRCWVGETQYF. The CDR3 DNA follows: TGTGCCAGCACCCCCCGGTGTTGGGTGGGCGAGACCCAGTACTTC.

The J gene is TRBJ1-5, the V gene TRBV5-1, with 7 positions matching TRBD1. J was trimmed by 5 bases and V by 3 bases; bases with no gene match: 2. This CDR3 comprises 13 residues. Germline loops: CDR1 SGHRS, CDR2 YFSETQ. The DNA of the CDR3 is TGCGCCAGCAGCTGGGACAGCCATCAGCCCCAGCATTTT. Protein: CASSWDSHQPQHF.

This clone was recorded many times. The rearrangement links TRBV7-8 to TRBJ2-1; 7 bases match TRBD1. The V gene end was trimmed by 4 bases and the J gene end by 5 bases; junction bases not matched to a gene: 5. Looked up from germline, CDR1 is SGHVS and CDR2 is FQNEAQ. CDR3 length: 14 amino acids. CDR3 in amino acids: CASSSDRADNEQFF. The CDR3 nucleotides read TGTGCCAGCAGCTCCGACAGGGCAGACAATGAGCAGTTCTTC.

The V and J genes are TRBV4-2 and TRBJ1-5; a weak D match, TRBD1 (5 bases). CDR3 length: 15 residues. CDR1 is LGHNA and CDR2 is YNFKEQ in the germline V gene. The germline V and J ends were trimmed by 0 bases and 7 bases, with 13 bases remaining between them. The CDR3 protein is CASSQDRGRSQPQHF. In nucleotides, the CDR3 is TGTGCCAGCAGCCAAGATCGGGGCAGGTCACAGCCCCAGCATTTT.

This clone occurred many times. The chain recombines TRBV20-1 with TRBJ1-5; no clear D gene. The CDR3 covers 14 residues. Trimming shortened V by 5 bases and J by 5 bases, and 16 bases separated the two germline ends. The germline V gene has CDR1 DFQATT and CDR2 SNEGSKA (reference sequence). For the CDR3, the DNA is TGCAGTGCTCGCCGACCGACGTGGGATCAGCCCCAGCATTTT. It translates to CSARRPTWDQPQHF.

Only a few counts were recorded for this clone. The chain is built from TRBV6-1 and TRBJ2-7; D may be TRBD2 (6 bases). The V and J ends lost 4 bases and 2 bases respectively, with 18 bases between them. CDR3 length: 16 residues. Germline-derived CDR1 and CDR2 are MNHNS and SASEGT. CDR3 sequence: CASSGLDRERTYEQYF. CDR3 nucleotide sequence: TGTGCCAGCAGTGGTCTTGATCGGGAGAGGACCTACGAGCAGTACTTC.